This T cell receptor (beta chain) was documented in a study of blood T cell repertoires in COVID-19. Germline CDR1 and CDR2: LNHDA and SQIVND (reference sequence). V shed 6 bases and J shed 3 bases, with 20 bases lying between them. The CDR3 extends over 17 amino acids. Libraries were prepared by immunoSEQ multiplex PCR; TCRdb keeps only in-frame clonotypes and omits some of them. The data show about 280,000 clones, with approximately 83% seen just once and over 2% held by the top ten. The origin of this receptor is a woman in her twenties or thirties who had recovered from COVID-19. Sequenced material: peripheral blood. The chain couples TRBV19 to TRBJ2-2; no clear D gene. The DNA of the CDR3 is TGTGCCAGTAGCAAACCTTCTCTGAGACTGTACACCGGGGAGCTGTTTTTT. Translated, it gives CASSKPSLRLYTGELFF. Full variable domain (missing parts from reference TRBV19 and TRBJ2-2): DGGITQSPKYLFRKEGQNVTLSCEQNLNHDAMYWYRQDPGQGLRLIYYSQIVNDFQKGDIAEGYSVSREKKESFPLTVTSAQKNPTAFYLCASSKPSLRLYTGELFFGEGSRLTVL.